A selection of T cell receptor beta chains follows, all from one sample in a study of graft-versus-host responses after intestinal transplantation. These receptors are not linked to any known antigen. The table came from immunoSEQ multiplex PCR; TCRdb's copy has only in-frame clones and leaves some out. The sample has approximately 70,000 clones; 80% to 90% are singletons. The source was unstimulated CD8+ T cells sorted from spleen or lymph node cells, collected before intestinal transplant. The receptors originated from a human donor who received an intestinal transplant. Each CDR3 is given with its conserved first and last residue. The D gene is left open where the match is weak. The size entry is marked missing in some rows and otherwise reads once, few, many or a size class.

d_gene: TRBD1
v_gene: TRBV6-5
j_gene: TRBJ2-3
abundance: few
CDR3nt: TGTGCCAGCAGTTTTCAGCCGGGACAGGGGGCAGATACGCAGTATTTT
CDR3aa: CASSFQPGQGADTQYF

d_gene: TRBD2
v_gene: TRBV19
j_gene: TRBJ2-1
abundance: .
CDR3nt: TGTGCCAGTAGTATAACCGGACTAGCCTACAATGAGCAGTTCTTC
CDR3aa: CASSITGLAYNEQFF

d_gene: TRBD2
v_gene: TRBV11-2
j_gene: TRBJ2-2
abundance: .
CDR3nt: TGTGCCAGCAGCCTTAGCGGGTTCAACACCGGGGAGCTGTTTTTT
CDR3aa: CASSLSGFNTGELFF

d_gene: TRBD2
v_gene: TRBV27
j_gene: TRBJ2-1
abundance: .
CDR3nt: TGTGCAAGCAGTTTACTAGCGGGAGGGCCCAATGAGCAGTTCTTC
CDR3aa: CASSLLAGGPNEQFF

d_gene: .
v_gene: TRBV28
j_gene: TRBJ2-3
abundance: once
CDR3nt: TGTGCCAGCAGTTTAGGTGCAGGAGCGGACACAGATACGCAGTATTTT
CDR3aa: CASSLGAGADTDTQYF

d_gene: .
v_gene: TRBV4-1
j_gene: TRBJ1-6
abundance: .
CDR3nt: TGCGCCAGCAGCCAAGATCGGGAGGGGAATTCACCCCTCCACTTT
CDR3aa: CASSQDREGNSPLHF

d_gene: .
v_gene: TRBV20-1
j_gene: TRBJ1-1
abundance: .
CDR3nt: TGCAGCCGGGGGGCCTCCACTGAAGCTTTCTTT
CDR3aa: CSRGASTEAFF

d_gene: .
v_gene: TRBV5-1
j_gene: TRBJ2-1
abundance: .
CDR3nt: TGCGCCAGCAGCTTGGCCAGGAGCGGGCTTAGCTCCTACAATGAGCAGTTCTTC
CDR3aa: CASSLARSGLSSYNEQFF

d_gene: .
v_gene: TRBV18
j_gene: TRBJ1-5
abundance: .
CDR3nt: TGTGCCAGCTCACCCGGCGGGACCTATCAGCCCCAGCATTTT
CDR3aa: CASSPGGTYQPQHF

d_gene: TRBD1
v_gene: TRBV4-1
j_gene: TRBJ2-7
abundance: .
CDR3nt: TGCGCCAGCAGCCAAGATCACGGGACAGAGAGCTCCTACGAGCAGTACTTC
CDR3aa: CASSQDHGTESSYEQYF

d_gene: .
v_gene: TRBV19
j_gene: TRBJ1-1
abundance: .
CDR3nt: TGTGCCAGTAGTATTTGGGGGGAGGACAACACTGAAGCTTTCTTT
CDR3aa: CASSIWGEDNTEAFF

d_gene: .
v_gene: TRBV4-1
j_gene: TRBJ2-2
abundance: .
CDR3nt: TGCGCCAGCAGCCAATATCCAGAAACGAACACCGGGGAGCTGTTTTTT
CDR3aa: CASSQYPETNTGELFF

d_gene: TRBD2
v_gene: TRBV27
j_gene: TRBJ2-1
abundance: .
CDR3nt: TGTGCCAGCAGTTTATTAGGCGGGAGAAGCCACAATGAGCAGTTCTTC
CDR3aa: CASSLLGGRSHNEQFF

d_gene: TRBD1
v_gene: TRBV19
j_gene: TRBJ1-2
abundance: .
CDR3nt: TGTGCCAGTACCCCCCGCTGGACAGGGGGAAATGGCTACACCTTC
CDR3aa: CASTPRWTGGNGYTF

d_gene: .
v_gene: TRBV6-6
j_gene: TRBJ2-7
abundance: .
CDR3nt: TGTGCCAGCAGTTACGTTGGAGGATACGAGCAGTACTTC
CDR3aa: CASSYVGGYEQYF

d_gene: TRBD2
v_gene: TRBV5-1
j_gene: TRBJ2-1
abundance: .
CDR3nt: TGCGCCAGCAGCTCCTCGACTAGCGGGAGAATTCCCTACAATGAGCAGTTCTTC
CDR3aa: CASSSSTSGRIPYNEQFF

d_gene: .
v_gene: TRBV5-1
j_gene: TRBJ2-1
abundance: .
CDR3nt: TGCGCCAGCAGCTTGGGGCAGGGAGGAGGCAATGAGCAGTTCTTC
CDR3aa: CASSLGQGGGNEQFF

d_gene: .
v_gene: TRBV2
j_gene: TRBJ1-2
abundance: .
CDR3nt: TGTGCCAGCAGTGAGGGACTCTGGGTACTGGCTAACTATGGCTACACCTTC
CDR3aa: CASSEGLWVLANYGYTF

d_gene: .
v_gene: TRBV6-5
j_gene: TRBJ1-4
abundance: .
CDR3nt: TGTGCCAGCAGTTACCTCGGACAGTCGAATGAAAAACTGTTTTTT
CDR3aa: CASSYLGQSNEKLFF

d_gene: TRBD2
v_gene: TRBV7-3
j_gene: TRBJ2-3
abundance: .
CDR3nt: TGTGCCAGCAGCCCCGGGGCCGCGGGAGGGAGCACAGATACGCAGTATTTT
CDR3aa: CASSPGAAGGSTDTQYF

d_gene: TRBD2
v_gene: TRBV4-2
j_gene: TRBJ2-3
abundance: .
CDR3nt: TGTGCCAGCAGCCAAGACCCCGGGACTAGACCCACAGATACGCAGTATTTT
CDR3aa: CASSQDPGTRPTDTQYF

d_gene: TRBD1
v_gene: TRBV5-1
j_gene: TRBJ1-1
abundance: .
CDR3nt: TGCGCCAGCAGCCCCGGGACAGGGGGCAAGGGCACTGAAGCTTTCTTT
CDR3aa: CASSPGTGGKGTEAFF

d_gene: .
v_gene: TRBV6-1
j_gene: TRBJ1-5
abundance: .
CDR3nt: TGTGCCAGCAGGAGGGTCACTTGGCAGCCCCAGCATTTT
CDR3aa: CASRRVTWQPQHF

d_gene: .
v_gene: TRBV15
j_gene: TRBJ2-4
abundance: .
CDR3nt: TGTGCCACCAGCACATCGGGAGCCTTAGCCAAAAACATTCAGTACTTC
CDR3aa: CATSTSGALAKNIQYF

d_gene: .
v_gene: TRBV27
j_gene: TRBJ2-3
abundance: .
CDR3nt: TGTGCCAGCAGTCTGTCGGGACAGGGGTCTAGCGGGAGTTCCACAGATACGCAGTATTTT
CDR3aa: CASSLSGQGSSGSSTDTQYF

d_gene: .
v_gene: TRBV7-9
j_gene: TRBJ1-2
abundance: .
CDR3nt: TGTGCCAGCAGCTTAGGACCGGAACAGGCACCTAACTATGGCTACACCTTC
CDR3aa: CASSLGPEQAPNYGYTF

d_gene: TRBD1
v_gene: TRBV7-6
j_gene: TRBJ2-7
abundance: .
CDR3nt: TGTGCCAGCAGCTCTCTACCGGGACAGGGTACCTACGAGCAGTACTTC
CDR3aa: CASSSLPGQGTYEQYF

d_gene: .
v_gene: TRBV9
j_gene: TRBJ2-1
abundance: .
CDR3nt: TGTGCCAGCAGCGTAGATCAGGGAACAGGTGAGCAGTTCTTC
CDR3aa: CASSVDQGTGEQFF

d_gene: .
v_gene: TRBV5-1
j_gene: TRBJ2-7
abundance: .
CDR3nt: TGCGCCAGCAGCTTCCTTTATGAGGGGGTCTACGAGCAGTACTTC
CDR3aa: CASSFLYEGVYEQYF

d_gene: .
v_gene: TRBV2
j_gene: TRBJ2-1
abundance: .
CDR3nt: TGTGCCAGCTGTAAATCCTTTGGCACTGAGCAGTTCTTC
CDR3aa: CASCKSFGTEQFF

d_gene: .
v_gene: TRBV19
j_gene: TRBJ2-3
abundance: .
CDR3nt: TGTGCCAGCAGGGGATGGGACACAGATACGCAGTATTTT
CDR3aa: CASRGWDTDTQYF

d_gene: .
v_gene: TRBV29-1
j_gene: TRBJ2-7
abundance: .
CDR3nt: TGCAGCGTTGTCCTCCGTGGGAATCGAATCAAACGGACTCCAGGTAATTACTACGAGCAGTACTTC
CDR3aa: CSVVLRGNRIKRTPGNYYEQYF

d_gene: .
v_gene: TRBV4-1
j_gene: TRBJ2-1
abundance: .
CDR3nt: TGCGCCAGCAGCCAAGGAGACAATGAGCAGTTCTTC
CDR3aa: CASSQGDNEQFF

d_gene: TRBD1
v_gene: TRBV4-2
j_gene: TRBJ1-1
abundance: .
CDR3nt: TGTGCCAGCAGCCAAGGGATGACTGGGACAGAGACTGAAGCTTTCTTT
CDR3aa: CASSQGMTGTETEAFF

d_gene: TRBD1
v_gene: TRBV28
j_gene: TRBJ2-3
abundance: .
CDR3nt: TGTGCCAGCAGTTTAGACAGGGTGAGGGCAGATACGCAGTATTTT
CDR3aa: CASSLDRVRADTQYF

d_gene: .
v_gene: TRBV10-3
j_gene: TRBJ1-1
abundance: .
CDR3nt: TGTGCCATCAGTGAGTCGGAGGTGGGAAGGATGAACACTGAAGCTTTCTTT
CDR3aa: CAISESEVGRMNTEAFF

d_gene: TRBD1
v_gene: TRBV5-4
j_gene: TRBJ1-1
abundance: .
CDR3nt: TGTGCCAGCAGCAAGGGACAGGGGGCGGGGAACACTGAAGCTTTCTTT
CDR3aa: CASSKGQGAGNTEAFF

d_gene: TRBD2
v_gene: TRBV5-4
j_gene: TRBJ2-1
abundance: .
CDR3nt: TGTGCCAGCAGCTTAACAGCGGGAGACGAGGATGAGCAGTTCTTC
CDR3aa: CASSLTAGDEDEQFF

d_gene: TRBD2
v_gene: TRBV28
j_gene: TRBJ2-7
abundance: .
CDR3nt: TGTGCCAGCAGCCAGGGAAGGGAAGCGGGAGTAAGCGAGCAGTACTTC
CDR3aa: CASSQGREAGVSEQYF

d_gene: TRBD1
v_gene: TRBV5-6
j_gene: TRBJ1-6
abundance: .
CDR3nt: TGTGCCAGCAGCTCCGGGACAGGCATGCTATTCCTCCACTTT
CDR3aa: CASSSGTGMLFLHF

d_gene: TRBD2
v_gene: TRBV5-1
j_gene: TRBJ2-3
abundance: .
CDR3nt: TGCGCCAGCAGCTTCCAGACTAGCGGGGGGAAAGAAGCAGATACGCAGTATTTT
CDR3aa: CASSFQTSGGKEADTQYF

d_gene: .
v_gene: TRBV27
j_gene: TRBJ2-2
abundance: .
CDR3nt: TGTGCCAGCAGCCCAATCCTTACAGGGTACACCGGGGAGCTGTTTTTT
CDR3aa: CASSPILTGYTGELFF

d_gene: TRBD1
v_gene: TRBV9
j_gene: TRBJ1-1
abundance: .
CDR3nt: TGTGCCAGCAGCGGACAGGGGGGAATGAACACTGAAGCTTTCTTT
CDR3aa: CASSGQGGMNTEAFF

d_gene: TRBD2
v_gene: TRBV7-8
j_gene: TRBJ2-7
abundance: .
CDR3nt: TGTGCCAGCAGCTTAGAAATAGCGGGAGAGTTCGACGAGCAGTACTTC
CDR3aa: CASSLEIAGEFDEQYF

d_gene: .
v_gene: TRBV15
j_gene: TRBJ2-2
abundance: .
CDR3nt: TGTGCCACGACAGGCAGCCCGAACACCGGGGAGCTGTTTTTT
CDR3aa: CATTGSPNTGELFF

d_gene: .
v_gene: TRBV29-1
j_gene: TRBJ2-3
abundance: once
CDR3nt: TGCAGCGTTGAAATGACGGGACTCACCACAGATACGCAGTATTTT
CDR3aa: CSVEMTGLTTDTQYF

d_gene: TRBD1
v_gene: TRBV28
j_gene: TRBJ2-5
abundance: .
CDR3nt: TGTGCCACCCTTTTCCCCACAGGGGATGGGACCCAGTACTTC
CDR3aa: CATLFPTGDGTQYF

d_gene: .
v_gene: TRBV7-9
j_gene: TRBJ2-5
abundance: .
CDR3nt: TGTGCCAGCAGCTTACGGGGGGCCGAGGAGACCCAGTACTTC
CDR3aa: CASSLRGAEETQYF

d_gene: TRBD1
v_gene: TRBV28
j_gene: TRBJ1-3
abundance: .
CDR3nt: TGTGCCAGCAGTTTCCTAAGGGGGCGGTCGGGAAACACCATATATTTT
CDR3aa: CASSFLRGRSGNTIYF